These T cell receptor beta chains were read from a single sample in a study of T cell changes during pregnancy in multiple sclerosis. Assay used: immunoSEQ multiplex PCR; TCRdb lists only in-frame clones, some missing. The sample includes several thousand clones, about 90% seen only once; the top ten take around 5.2%. Source: CD8+ T cells from peripheral blood mononuclear cells, taken in the first trimester of pregnancy. The source is a female donor in good health, enrolled as a control in a pregnancy study. The CDR3 runs from the conserved cysteine through the conserved F or W. D genes are given only for firm matches. Some rows mark clone size as missing; the rest say once, few, many or name a class of expanded clone.

j_call clone_size d_call v_call cdr3_nt cdr3_aa
TRBJ2-1 once TRBD1 TRBV6-4 TGTGCCAGCAGTGAAGGGACAGGGGTGAACGAGCAGTTCTTC CASSEGTGVNEQFF
TRBJ2-3 - TRBD2 TRBV5-6 TGTGCCAGCAGCTTTGGTGGAATAGCGGGGGGCTACACAGATACGCAGTATTTT CASSFGGIAGGYTDTQYF
TRBJ1-1 - TRBD1 TRBV19 TGTGCCAGTAATCAACAGGGGGAGAACACTGAAGCTTTCTTT CASNQQGENTEAFF
TRBJ1-1 - - TRBV21-1 TGTGCCTTTGACTCAGGACAGCTACAGCCCAACACTGAAGCTTTCTTT CAFDSGQLQPNTEAFF
TRBJ1-3 - - TRBV7-9 TGTGCCAGCAGCGCGCTATCCTCTGGAAACACCATATATTTT CASSALSSGNTIYF
TRBJ2-7 - TRBD2 TRBV13 TGTGCCAGCAGCTTAGCGGGGGGGACCTACGAGCAGTACTTC CASSLAGGTYEQYF
TRBJ1-2 - - TRBV7-9 TGTGCCAGCAGTTCTGCGACAGCCTCCCTTTCTAACTATGGCTACACCTTC CASSSATASLSNYGYTF
TRBJ2-7 - - TRBV6-1 TGTGCCAGCGTTAGGGAGTTTAGTTCCTACGAGCAGTACTTC CASVREFSSYEQYF
TRBJ2-1 - TRBD2 TRBV30 TGTGCCTGGGCTAGCGGGGTATACGAGCAGTTCTTC CAWASGVYEQFF
TRBJ1-2 - - TRBV6-7 TGTGCCAGCAGTGAACATCAGGCCCACTATGGCTACACCTTC CASSEHQAHYGYTF
TRBJ2-1 - TRBD2 TRBV6-1 TGTGCCAGCAGTGAAGAGGCGGGGGAGGGATACAATGAGCAGTTCTTC CASSEEAGEGYNEQFF
TRBJ2-3 - TRBD1 TRBV25-1 TGTGCCAGCAGTTTTGGACAGGGTGAAGCAGATACGCAGTATTTT CASSFGQGEADTQYF
TRBJ2-6 - TRBD1 TRBV6-1 TGTGCCAGCAGTAAGGGACAGGAAGGGGCCAACGTCCTGACTTTC CASSKGQEGANVLTF
TRBJ2-1 large - TRBV15 TGTGCCACCAGCAAAATGGCGGTTATGTACAATGAGCAGTTCTTC CATSKMAVMYNEQFF
TRBJ1-2 - - TRBV9 TGTGCCAGCAGCCCTCAACCCCTCGGGGGGAAGGGCTACACCTTC CASSPQPLGGKGYTF
TRBJ1-1 - TRBD1 TRBV7-2 TGTGCCAGCAGCTTAGCAAGGACAGGCCGGGACACTGAAGCTTTCTTT CASSLARTGRDTEAFF
TRBJ1-1 - - TRBV28 TGTGCCAGCAGTTTATTTCCAGGGAACACTGAAGCTTTCTTT CASSLFPGNTEAFF
TRBJ2-1 - - TRBV5-4 TGTGCCAGCAGCCAGGGACACCCCGTCAGATCCCCCTACAATGAGCAGTTCTTC CASSQGHPVRSPYNEQFF
TRBJ2-7 - TRBD1 TRBV15 TGTGCCACCAGCGTGGGACAGGGGTTGGACGAGCAGTACTTC CATSVGQGLDEQYF
TRBJ1-3 - - TRBV5-1 TGCGCCAGCACGTACGGGGGGGGCGCCTATCTCCCAAGGGCCGATCAGGCAGGAAACACCATATATTTT CASTYGGGAYLPRADQAGNTIYF
TRBJ1-5 - TRBD1 TRBV4-2 TGTGCCAGCAGCCAAGATCTGGGGACAGGAAATCAGCCCCAGCATTTT CASSQDLGTGNQPQHF
TRBJ2-3 medium-sized - TRBV11-2 TGTGCCAGCAGCTTAGATCCGGGAGTAATGGCAGATACGCAGTATTTT CASSLDPGVMADTQYF
TRBJ1-1 - TRBD1 TRBV29-1 TGCAGCGTTGGGGGGGACAGCGTGGGACCCGAAGCTTTCTTT CSVGGDSVGPEAFF
TRBJ1-5 - TRBD1 TRBV7-9 TGTGCCAGCAGCTCCCGACAGGGAGGTCAGCCCCAGCATTTT CASSSRQGGQPQHF
TRBJ2-1 - TRBD2 TRBV28 TGTGCCAGCAGGCCCCCGGGGGGGACCTACAATGAGCAGTTCTTC CASRPPGGTYNEQFF
TRBJ2-3 - - TRBV11-2 TGTGCCAGCAGCTTAGTTCAGGGGGGCCGCACAGATACGCAGTATTTT CASSLVQGGRTDTQYF
TRBJ1-4 - - TRBV27 TGTGCCAGCAGCACAGGTGAAAAACTGTTTTTT CASSTGEKLFF
TRBJ2-4 - - TRBV12-5 TGTGCTAGTGGTTCCTACCCCGAGGGGGTAGCCAAAAACATTCAGTACTTC CASGSYPEGVAKNIQYF
TRBJ2-1 - - TRBV5-6 TGTGCCAGCAGCTCGCCGCTACAGAGCTCCTACAATGAGCAGTTCTTC CASSSPLQSSYNEQFF
TRBJ1-1 few TRBD1 TRBV4-1 TGCGCCAGCAGCCAGGAGGCAGGGGGAAGCACTGAAGCTTTCTTT CASSQEAGGSTEAFF
TRBJ1-4 once - TRBV4-3 TGCGCCAGCAGCCAAGATTGGACAGAAAATGAAAAACTGTTTTTT CASSQDWTENEKLFF
TRBJ1-4 - - TRBV2 TGTGCCAGCAGTGAATTAGCAGCCAATGATCTAACTAATGAAAAACTGTTTTTT CASSELAANDLTNEKLFF
TRBJ1-6 - - TRBV30 TGTGCCTGGAGTACAGGGATTTCTAATTCACCCCTCCACTTT CAWSTGISNSPLHF
TRBJ1-4 - - TRBV5-6 TGTGCCAGCAGCTTCTTAGCAACTAATGAAAAACTGTTTTTT CASSFLATNEKLFF
TRBJ1-1 - - TRBV19 TGTGCCAGTACAGGACAGCTGATGAACACTGAAGCTTTCTTT CASTGQLMNTEAFF
TRBJ2-5 - TRBD2 TRBV7-8 TGTGCCAGCAGCTCCCCTAGCGGGGGGTACAAGAGAGGCCAGTACTTC CASSSPSGGYKRGQYF
TRBJ2-7 - - TRBV7-8 TGTGCCAGCAGCCCCCACCAGGGGCCGTCCTACGAGCAGTACTTC CASSPHQGPSYEQYF
TRBJ2-7 - TRBD1 TRBV15 TGTGCCACCAGCAGAGTTCGCGACAGGGGCTATTCCTACGAGCAGTACTTC CATSRVRDRGYSYEQYF
TRBJ2-1 - TRBD2 TRBV4-3 TGCGCCAGCAGCCGGGGACTAGGGGAGGTCGATGAGCAGTTCTTC CASSRGLGEVDEQFF
TRBJ2-2 - - TRBV12-2 TGTGCAAGTCGCTTAGCAGGACTAGCCGGGGAGCTGTTTTTT CASRLAGLAGELFF
TRBJ2-7 few TRBD2 TRBV27 TGTGCCAGCAGTGTGGGGGGTAGCGGGGGAACCTACGAGCAGTACTTC CASSVGGSGGTYEQYF
TRBJ2-5 once - TRBV9 TGTGCCAGCAGCGTAGCGGGCCAAGAGACCCAGTACTTC CASSVAGQETQYF
TRBJ2-7 - TRBD2 TRBV5-5 TGTGCCAGCAGTTATAGCGGGGGGGCCTGGGGCGAGCAGTACTTC CASSYSGGAWGEQYF
TRBJ2-2 - - TRBV6-6 TGTGCCAGCAGTTATCTAAACGGGGAGCTGTTTTTT CASSYLNGELFF
TRBJ2-7 - TRBD2 TRBV9 TGTGCCAGCAGCGTAAACCCTAGCGGGAGTTACCACGAGCAGTACTTC CASSVNPSGSYHEQYF
TRBJ2-4 - - TRBV27 TGTGCCAGCGGCATAGCCAAAAACATTCAGTACTTC CASGIAKNIQYF
TRBJ2-5 - TRBD1 TRBV13 TGTGCCAGCAGCTCAATCTGGGACAGACAAGAGACCCAGTACTTC CASSSIWDRQETQYF
TRBJ2-5 - - TRBV4-1 TGCGCCAGCAGCCAAGAGGGAGATGGGGAGACCCAGTACTTC CASSQEGDGETQYF
TRBJ1-5 - TRBD1 TRBV18 TGTGCCAGCTCACCACCGGGACAGGGTCAGCCCCAGCATTTT CASSPPGQGQPQHF